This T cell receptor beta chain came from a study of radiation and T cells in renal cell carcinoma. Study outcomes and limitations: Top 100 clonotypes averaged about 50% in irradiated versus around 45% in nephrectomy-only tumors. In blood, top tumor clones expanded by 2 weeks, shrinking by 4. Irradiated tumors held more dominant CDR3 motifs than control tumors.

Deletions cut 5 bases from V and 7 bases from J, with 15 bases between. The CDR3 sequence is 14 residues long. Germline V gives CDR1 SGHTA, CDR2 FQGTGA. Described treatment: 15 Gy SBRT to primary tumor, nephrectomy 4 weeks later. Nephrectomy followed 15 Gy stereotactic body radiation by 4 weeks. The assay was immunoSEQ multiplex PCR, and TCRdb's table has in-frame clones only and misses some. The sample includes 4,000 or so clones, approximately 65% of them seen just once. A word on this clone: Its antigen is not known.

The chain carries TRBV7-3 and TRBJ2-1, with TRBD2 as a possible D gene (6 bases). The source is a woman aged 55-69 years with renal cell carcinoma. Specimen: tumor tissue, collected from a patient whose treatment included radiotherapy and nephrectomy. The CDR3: CASSLSGPGNEQFF. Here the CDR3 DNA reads TGTGCCAGCAGCCTTAGCGGTCCTGGAAATGAGCAGTTCTTC.